These 15 T cell receptor beta chains originate from one sample sequenced in a study of T cell responses to AZD1222 COVID-19 vaccine. Data came from immunoSEQ multiplex PCR; TCRdb stores just in-frame clones and leaves some out. Counted here are fewer than 150,000 clones, 85% to 90% occurring once; the ten biggest clones make up around 7.7%. Sample: peripheral blood, taken on day 0 of AZD1222 vaccination. The source is an adult in good health.

This clone showed up just a few times. The chain links TRBV9 to TRBJ1-2, with D possibly matching TRBD1 (5 bases). Between the trimmed V and J ends, which lost 4 bases and 10 bases, there was a span of 11 bases. From germline, CDR1 is SGDLS and CDR2 YYNGEE. The CDR3 extends over 11 amino acids. In DNA form, the CDR3 reads TGTGCCAGCAGCCGAGAAGGGGACTACACCTTC. The encoded protein is CASSREGDYTF.

The chain couples TRBV6-4 to TRBJ1-2; 11 nucleotides match TRBD1. Germline V gene lookup returns CDR1 MRHNA and CDR2 SNTAGT. The CDR3 is 14 amino acids. V lost 5 bases and J lost 4; bases outside the gene matches: 3. Here the CDR3 DNA reads TGTGCCAGCAGTTCCGGGACAGGGGGCTATGGCTACACCTTC. Protein sequence: CASSSGTGGYGYTF.

Concerning this clone itself: The same CDR3 can be traced to other DNA sequences in this sample. V gene TRBV15 combines with J gene TRBJ2-7; the D is unclear. V dropped 1 base and J dropped 4 bases, with 5 bases sitting between them. Per germline, CDR1 LNHNV and CDR2 YYDKDF (reference sequence). The CDR3 contains 12 residues. CDR3 sequence reads: CATSRVSYEQYF. CDR3 DNA: TGTGCCACCAGCAGAGTGTCATACGAGCAGTACTTC.

The V and J genes are TRBV18 and TRBJ2-1, with D perhaps TRBD1 (6 bases). V was trimmed by 2 bases and J by 6 bases, leaving 17 bases between them. Germline assignment: CDR1 KGHSH and CDR2 LQKENI. The CDR3 is 16 amino acids. CDR3 sequence (DNA): TGTGCCAGCTCACCAGCCCCCTCAGGGGCTGGCAATGAGCAGTTCTTC. Its protein product is CASSPAPSGAGNEQFF.

The table lists this clone with a count of one. The chain has TRBV5-1 and TRBJ1-5; D unresolved. The CDR3 runs to 14 residues. The V gene's germline CDR1 is SGHRS and CDR2 YFSETQ. V shed 3 bases and J shed 5 bases, with 12 bases lying between them. Here the CDR3 reads CASSYEGRDQPQHF. CDR3 DNA: TGCGCCAGCAGCTACGAGGGTCGCGATCAGCCCCAGCATTTT.

The rearrangement uses TRBV9 and TRBJ1-4, with 8 nucleotides matching TRBD1. The CDR3 covers 21 residues. Germline CDR1 and CDR2: SGDLS and YYNGEE. Germline trimming cut 0 bases from V and 0 bases from J; bases unmatched to any gene: 16. CDR3 coding DNA: TGTGCCAGCAGCGTAGGGGTCGGGACAGGCCGTTTCGTCGCAACTAATGAAAAACTGTTTTTT. As protein: CASSVGVGTGRFVATNEKLFF.

The chain is built from TRBV9 and TRBJ2-3; D remains unclear. This CDR3 is built from 15 residues. V was pared by 3 bases and J by 0 bases, with 11 bases between. Germline CDR1 and CDR2: SGDLS and YYNGEE. The CDR3 protein is CASSALGPSTDTQYF. In DNA, the CDR3 is TGTGCCAGCAGCGCCCTTGGGCCTAGCACAGATACGCAGTATTTT.

This chain joins TRBV19 and TRBJ1-3; D call uncertain. The CDR3 is 14 amino acids. Trimming cost V 8 bases and J 0 bases, with 11 bases left between them. CDR1 and CDR2 from the germline V gene are LNHDA and SQIVND (reference sequence). CDR3 DNA: TGTGCCAGTTCCCGCGGGGACTCTGGAAACACCATATATTTT. Its translation: CASSRGDSGNTIYF.

The chain links TRBV5-4 to TRBJ2-3, with D unclear. Germline CDR1 reads SGHNT; CDR2 reads YYREEE (reference sequence). Trimming left V 0 bases short and J 4 bases short, with 15 bases between. The CDR3 is 16 residues long. CDR3 sequence: CASSLAGRRAADTQYF. CDR3 DNA sequence: TGTGCCAGCAGCTTGGCCGGGCGCCGAGCAGCAGATACGCAGTATTTT.

The rearrangement uses TRBV6-1 and TRBJ2-3; D may match TRBD1 or TRBD2 (5 bases each). This CDR3 comprises 15 residues. Trimming pared 1 base from V and 6 bases from J, leaving 14 bases between. Germline values: CDR1 MNHNS, CDR2 SASEGT. In nucleotides, the CDR3 is TGTGCCAGCAGTGAAGGGCAGAGGGGTTGGGATACGCAGTATTTT. This encodes CASSEGQRGWDTQYF.

The chain uses TRBV18 and TRBJ1-1, with D unclear. V was shortened by 4 bases and J by 5 bases, with 14 bases between the two germline ends. Germline V CDR1 and CDR2: KGHSH, LQKENI. The CDR3 runs 14 residues. The CDR3 DNA sequence: TGTGCCAGCTCACTAGATGGAGGCAGTACTGAAGCTTTCTTT. The encoded protein is CASSLDGGSTEAFF.

This clone was observed a handful of times. V and J are TRBV11-2 and TRBJ1-3, with D unclear. This CDR3 spans 14 amino acids. Germline values: CDR1 SGHAT, CDR2 FQNNGV. V gave up 5 bases and J gave up 2 bases, with 10 bases separating them. The CDR3 loop reads CASSENGAGNTIYF. In DNA form, the CDR3 reads TGTGCCAGCAGCGAGAATGGGGCTGGAAACACCATATATTTT.

This clone was recorded once. The chain employs TRBV11-2 and TRBJ2-5, with TRBD2 as a possible D gene (6 bases). CDR1 and CDR2 (germline): SGHAT, FQNNGV. The V end was cut by 3 bases, the J end by 4 bases, with 12 bases between. The length of the CDR3 is 14 residues. In DNA, the CDR3 is TGTGCCAGCAGCTTCCATAGCGGAGGAGAGACCCAGTACTTC. Translation gives CASSFHSGGETQYF.

The chain joins TRBV18 to TRBJ2-5; D is uncertain. CDR1 and CDR2 from the germline V gene are KGHSH and LQKENI. The V end lost 7 bases, the J end lost 3 bases, and 12 bases lay between the germline ends. The CDR3 covers 13 residues. The chain's CDR3 is CASCLVSEETQYF. The CDR3 DNA reads TGTGCCAGCTGCCTCGTTTCGGAAGAGACCCAGTACTTC.

The chain uses TRBV5-1 and TRBJ2-1; maybe TRBD1 (6 bases). The CDR3 is 13 amino acids. Germline V gives CDR1 SGHRS, CDR2 YFSETQ. V lost 0 bases and J lost 14, with 15 bases in between. CDR3 nucleotides: TGCGCCAGCAGCTTGGAAGCCAGGGGATCGGAGTTCTTC. Its protein is CASSLEARGSEFF.